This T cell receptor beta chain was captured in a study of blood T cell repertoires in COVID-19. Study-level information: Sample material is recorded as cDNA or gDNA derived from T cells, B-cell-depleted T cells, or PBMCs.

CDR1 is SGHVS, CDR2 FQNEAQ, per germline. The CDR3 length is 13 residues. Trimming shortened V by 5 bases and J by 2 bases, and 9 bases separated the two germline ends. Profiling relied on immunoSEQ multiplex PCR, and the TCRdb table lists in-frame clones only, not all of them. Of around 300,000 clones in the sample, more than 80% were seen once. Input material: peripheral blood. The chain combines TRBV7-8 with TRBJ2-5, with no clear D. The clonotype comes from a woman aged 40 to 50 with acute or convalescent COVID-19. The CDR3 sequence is CASSAYWQETQYF. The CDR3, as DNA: TGTGCCAGCAGCGCGTACTGGCAAGAGACCCAGTACTTC.